This section outlines one T cell receptor (beta chain) sequence together with its context. Per the original data handling: Reference gene primer amplification in the assay estimated nucleated cell counts. The protocol was immunoSEQ multiplex PCR, while the TCRdb copy is restricted to in-frame clones and leaves out a portion. For V, J and clone size, that table is used; D and trimming come from the DNA. This table has some 330,000 clones, about 87% appearing once. The data stem from a study of blood T cell repertoires in COVID-19. Across the study: Cohort 3 recovered donors had two negative PCRs, clearance, or symptom resolution.

The CDR3 contains 13 residues. CDR1 SGHVS and CDR2 FQNEAQ come from the germline V gene. J was trimmed by 5 bases and V by 11 bases; bases with no gene match: 11. The rearrangement joins TRBV7-8 to TRBJ2-5; 7 nucleotides agree with TRBD2. The source of this sequence is a middle-aged man in a cohort exposed to, infected with or recovered from COVID-19 (not recorded which). Sequencing was performed on PBMCs or T cells enriched from blood (not recorded which). The CDR3 coding sequence is TGTGCCGCTGGGACTACCAATGGGGAGACCCAGTACTTC. Its protein product is CAAGTTNGETQYF.